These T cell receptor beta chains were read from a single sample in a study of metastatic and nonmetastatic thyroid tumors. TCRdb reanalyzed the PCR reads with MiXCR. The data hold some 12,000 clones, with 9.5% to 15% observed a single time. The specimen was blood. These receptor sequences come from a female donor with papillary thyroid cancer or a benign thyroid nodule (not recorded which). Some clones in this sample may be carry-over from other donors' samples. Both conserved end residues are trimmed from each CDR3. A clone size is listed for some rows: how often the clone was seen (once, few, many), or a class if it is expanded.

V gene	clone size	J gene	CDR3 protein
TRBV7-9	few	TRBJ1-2	ASIHNKGGYT
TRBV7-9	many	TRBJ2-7	ASSLGDRPYEQY
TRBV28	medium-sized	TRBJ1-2	ASLPRWDYYGYT
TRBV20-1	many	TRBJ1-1	SALSPQKPNTEAF
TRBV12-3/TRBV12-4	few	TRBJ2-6	ASSFPGSSGANVLT
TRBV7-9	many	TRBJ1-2	ASSLGGADYGYT
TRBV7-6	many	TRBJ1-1	ASSPRGETEAF
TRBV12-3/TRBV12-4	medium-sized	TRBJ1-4	ASSFRQTNEKLF
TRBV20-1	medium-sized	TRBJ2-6	SALLAGGSSGANVLT
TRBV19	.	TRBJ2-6	ASRDRGSGANVLT
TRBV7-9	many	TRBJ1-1	ASSLAKGNTEAF
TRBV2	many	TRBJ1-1	ASSSLDRAIGSGAF
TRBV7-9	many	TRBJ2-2	ASSRGRVGTGELF
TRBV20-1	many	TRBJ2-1	SAPPGTQLRDEQF
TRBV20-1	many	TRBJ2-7	SARDFRRASYEQY
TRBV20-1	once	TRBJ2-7	SAIGCDRNEQY
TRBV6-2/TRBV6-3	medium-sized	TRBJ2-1	ASSYGIAGGPWGEQF
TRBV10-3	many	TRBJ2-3	AIRRTAGGPEDTQY
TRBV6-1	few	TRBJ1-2	GCGELDYGYT
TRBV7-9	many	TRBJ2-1	ASSLGEVTYNEQF
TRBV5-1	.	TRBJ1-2	ASREGWGYGYT
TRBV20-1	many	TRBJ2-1	SASGGFGEQF
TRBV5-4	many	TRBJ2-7	ASSPTGTSYEQY
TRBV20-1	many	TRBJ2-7	SASTDSSYEQY
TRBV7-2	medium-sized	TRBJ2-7	ASSLNSAGEQY
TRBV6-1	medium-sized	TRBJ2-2	ASSPGTSRNTGELF
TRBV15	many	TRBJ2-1	ATSTSTYNEQF